The clone carrying this T cell receptor beta chain occurred a few times. Its antigen is unidentified. The sample originates from a study of T cells after yellow fever vaccination. Trimming took off 3 bases at V and 4 bases at J, with 7 bases between the two ends. CDR1 DFQATT and CDR2 SNEGSKA come from the germline V gene (reference sequence). The length of the CDR3 is 12 residues. TCRdb called the 5' RACE reads again in MiXCR, with one record for every CDR3 protein. The table includes under 600,000 distinct CDR3 sequences, roughly 14% detected once. Findings and caveats of the study: The bulk population could contribute abundant contaminating clonotypes to FACS-sorted repertoires.

The input for sequencing was PBMCs, taken on the day of the yellow fever booster vaccination. The TCR originated in a man aged 25 to 45 who received the YFV17D yellow fever vaccine. The chain is built from TRBV20-1 and TRBJ1-3; D uncertain. Here the CDR3 DNA reads TGCAGTGCTAGGAGGCTAGGAAACACCATATATTTT. Its protein product is CSARRLGNTIYF.